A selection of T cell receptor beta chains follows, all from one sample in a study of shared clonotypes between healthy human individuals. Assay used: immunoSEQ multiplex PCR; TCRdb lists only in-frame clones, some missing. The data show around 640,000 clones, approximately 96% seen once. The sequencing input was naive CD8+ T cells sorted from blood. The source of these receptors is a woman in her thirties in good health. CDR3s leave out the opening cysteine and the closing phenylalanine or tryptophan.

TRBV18 ASSPGTDTEAF
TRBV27 ASSLSVRYGVYEQY
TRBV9 ASSVAIPQGIAEAF
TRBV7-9 ASSLFPPNEQF
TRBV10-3 AISESVDSIYGYT
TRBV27 ASSTPPGLAGLPYEQY
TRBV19 ASSQDNYNEQF
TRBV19 ASIGTAVTGLNQPQH
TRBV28 ASSFSGLARDTSTDTQY
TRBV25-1 ASSLAGEYNEQF
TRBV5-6 ASSSLAVSYEQY
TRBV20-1 SALDGLAAF
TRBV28 ASSLYQGGINNEQF
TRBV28 ASSLLPAGYQTPNEQY
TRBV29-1 SVEDQGQGYEQY
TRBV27 ASAGLAGIEQY
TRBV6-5 ASSFGRSYEQY
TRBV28 ASSVTSGSYNEQF
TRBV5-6 ASSLGAVYNEQF
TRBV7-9 ASSLLSGTTDTQY
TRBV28 ASMGQGALVEKLF
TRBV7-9 ATESVGTEAF
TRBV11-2 ASSFGGGSYEQY
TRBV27 ASSLSARAYEQY
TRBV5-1 ASSLDRKNIQY
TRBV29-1 SVEAGGTYEQY
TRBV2 ASSDYRGSGSYNEQF
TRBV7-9 ASSPTGAKTDTQY
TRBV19 ASSRAAGFTEAF
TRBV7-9 ASSLIEQF
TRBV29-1 SVEDPGELF
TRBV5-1 ASSLGDEQY
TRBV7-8 ASSFGGDSTDTQY
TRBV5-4 ASSLEQNNEQF
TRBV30 AWSVGAGNQPQH
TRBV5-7 ASSLRRGNQPQH
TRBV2 ASSVTTGTEINQPQH
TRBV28 ASSFGLVPSDSDTQY
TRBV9 ASSVAWGTEAF
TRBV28 ASSSVVGLAYEQY
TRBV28 ASSLWGTGVDEKLF
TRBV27 ASSPAGAYEQY
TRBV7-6 ASSDSGINEQF
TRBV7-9 ASSPVDNEKLF
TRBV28 ASTAGYQQY
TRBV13 ASTRQGGEQY